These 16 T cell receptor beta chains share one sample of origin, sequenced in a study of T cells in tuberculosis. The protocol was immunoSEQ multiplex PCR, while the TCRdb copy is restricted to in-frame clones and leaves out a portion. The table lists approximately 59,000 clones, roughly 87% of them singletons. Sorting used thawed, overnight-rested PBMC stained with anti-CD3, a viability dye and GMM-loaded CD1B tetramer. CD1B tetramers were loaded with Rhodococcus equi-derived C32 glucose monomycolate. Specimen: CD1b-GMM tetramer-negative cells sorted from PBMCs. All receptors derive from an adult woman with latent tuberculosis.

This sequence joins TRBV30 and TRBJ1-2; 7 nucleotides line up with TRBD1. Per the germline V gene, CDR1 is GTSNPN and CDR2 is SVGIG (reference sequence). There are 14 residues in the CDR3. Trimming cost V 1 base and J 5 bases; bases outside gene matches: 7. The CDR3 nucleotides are TGTGCCTGGAGTGCGGCAGGGGGGTTATATGGCTACACCTTC. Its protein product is CAWSAAGGLYGYTF.

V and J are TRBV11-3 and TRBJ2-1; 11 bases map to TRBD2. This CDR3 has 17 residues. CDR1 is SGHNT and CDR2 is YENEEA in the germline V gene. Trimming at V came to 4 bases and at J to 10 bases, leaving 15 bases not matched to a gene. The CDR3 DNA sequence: TGTGCCAGCAGCTCCCCCTGGGGTAGCGGGAGGGCCGGAGAGCAGTTCTTC. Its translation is CASSSPWGSGRAGEQFF.

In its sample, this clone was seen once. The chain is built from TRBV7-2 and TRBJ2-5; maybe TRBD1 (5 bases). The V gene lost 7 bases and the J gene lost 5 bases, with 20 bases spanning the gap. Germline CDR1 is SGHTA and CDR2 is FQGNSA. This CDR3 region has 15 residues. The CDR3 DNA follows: TGTGCCAGCAAGCGCTCAGGGTACCTTCTGGAGACCCAGTACTTC. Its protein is CASKRSGYLLETQYF.

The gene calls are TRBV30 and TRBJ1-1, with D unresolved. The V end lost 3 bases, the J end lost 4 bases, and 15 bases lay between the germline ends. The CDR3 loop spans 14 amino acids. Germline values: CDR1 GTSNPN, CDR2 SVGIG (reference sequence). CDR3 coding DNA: TGTGCCTGGAGGCCCCCGGGAGAACTCACTGAAGCTTTCTTT. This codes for CAWRPPGELTEAFF.

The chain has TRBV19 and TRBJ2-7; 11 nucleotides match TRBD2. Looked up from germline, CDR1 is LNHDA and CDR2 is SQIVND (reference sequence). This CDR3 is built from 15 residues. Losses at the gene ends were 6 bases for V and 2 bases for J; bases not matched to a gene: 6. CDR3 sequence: CASRLAGGAAYEQYF. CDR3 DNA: TGTGCCAGTAGGCTAGCGGGAGGCGCGGCCTACGAGCAGTACTTC.

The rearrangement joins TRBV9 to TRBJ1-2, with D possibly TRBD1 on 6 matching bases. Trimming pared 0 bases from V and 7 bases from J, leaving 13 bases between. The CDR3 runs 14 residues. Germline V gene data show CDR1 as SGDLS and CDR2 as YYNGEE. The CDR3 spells CASSVEGGGSGYTF. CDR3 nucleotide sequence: TGTGCCAGCAGCGTAGAAGGGGGGGGATCTGGCTACACCTTC.

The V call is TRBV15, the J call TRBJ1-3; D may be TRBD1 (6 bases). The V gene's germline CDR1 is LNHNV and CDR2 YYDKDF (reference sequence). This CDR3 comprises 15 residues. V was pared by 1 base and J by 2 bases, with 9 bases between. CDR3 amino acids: CATSRAAGAGNTIYF. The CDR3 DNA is TGTGCCACCAGCAGAGCGGCAGGGGCTGGAAACACCATATATTTT.

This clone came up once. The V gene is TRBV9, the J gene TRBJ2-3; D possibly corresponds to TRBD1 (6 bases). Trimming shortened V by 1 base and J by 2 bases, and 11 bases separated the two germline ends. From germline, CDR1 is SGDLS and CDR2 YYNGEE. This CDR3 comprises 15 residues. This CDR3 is CASSVLGQDTDTQYF. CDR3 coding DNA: TGTGCCAGCAGCGTATTGGGACAAGACACAGATACGCAGTATTTT.

The CDR3 loop is CASSLNGLAGGEQFF. Written as DNA, the CDR3 is TGTGCCAGCAGCTTAAATGGACTAGCGGGAGGAGAGCAGTTCTTC. This chain joins TRBV7-6 and TRBJ2-1, with 14 bases matching TRBD2. The V and J ends lost 2 bases and 10 bases, in that order; junction bases with no gene match: 4. CDR3 length equals 15 residues. In germline, CDR1 is SGHVS, CDR2 FNYEAQ.

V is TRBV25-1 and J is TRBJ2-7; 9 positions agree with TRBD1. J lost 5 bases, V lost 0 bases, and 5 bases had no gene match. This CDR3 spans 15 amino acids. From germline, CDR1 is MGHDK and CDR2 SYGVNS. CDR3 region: CASSEYRQGVHEQYF. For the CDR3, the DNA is TGTGCCAGCAGTGAATATAGACAGGGGGTACACGAGCAGTACTTC.

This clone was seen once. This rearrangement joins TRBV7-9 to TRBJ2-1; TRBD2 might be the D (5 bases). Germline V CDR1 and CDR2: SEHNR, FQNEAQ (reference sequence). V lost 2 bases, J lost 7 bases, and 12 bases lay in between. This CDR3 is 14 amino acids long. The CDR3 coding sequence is TGTGCCAGCAGCTTAAGCCCGGGGTTGAATGAGCAGTTCTTC. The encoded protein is CASSLSPGLNEQFF.

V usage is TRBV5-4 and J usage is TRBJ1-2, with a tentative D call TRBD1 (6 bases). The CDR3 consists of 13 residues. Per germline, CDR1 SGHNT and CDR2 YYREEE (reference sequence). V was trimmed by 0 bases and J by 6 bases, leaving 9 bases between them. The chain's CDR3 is CASSLDRAHGYTF. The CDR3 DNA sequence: TGTGCCAGCAGCTTGGACAGGGCCCATGGCTACACCTTC. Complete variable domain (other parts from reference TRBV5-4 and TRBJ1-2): ETGVTQSPTHLIKTRGQQVTLRCSSQSGHNTVSWYQQALGQGPQFIFQYYREEENGRGNFPPRFSGLQFPNYSSELNVNALELDDSALYLCASSLDRAHGYTFGSGTRLTVV.

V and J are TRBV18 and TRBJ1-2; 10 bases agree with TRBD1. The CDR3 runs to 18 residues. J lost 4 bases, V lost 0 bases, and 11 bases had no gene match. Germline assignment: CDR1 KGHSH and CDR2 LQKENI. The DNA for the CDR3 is TGTGCCAGCTCACCACCCCCTTTGACAGGGGGCGCAATCTATGGCTACACCTTC. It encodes CASSPPPLTGGAIYGYTF. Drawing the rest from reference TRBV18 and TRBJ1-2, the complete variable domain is NAGVMQNPRHLVRRRGQEARLRCSPMKGHSHVYWYRQLPEEGLKFMVYLQKENIIDESGMPKERFSAEFPKEGPSILRIQQVVRGDSAAYFCASSPPPLTGGAIYGYTFGSGTRLTVV.

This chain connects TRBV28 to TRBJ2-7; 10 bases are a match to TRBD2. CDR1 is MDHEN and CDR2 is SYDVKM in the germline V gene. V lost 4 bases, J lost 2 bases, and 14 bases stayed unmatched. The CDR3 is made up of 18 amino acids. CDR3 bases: TGTGCCAGCAGTTGGACTAGCGGACCCCGCAGTACTACCTACGAGCAGTACTTC. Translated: CASSWTSGPRSTTYEQYF.

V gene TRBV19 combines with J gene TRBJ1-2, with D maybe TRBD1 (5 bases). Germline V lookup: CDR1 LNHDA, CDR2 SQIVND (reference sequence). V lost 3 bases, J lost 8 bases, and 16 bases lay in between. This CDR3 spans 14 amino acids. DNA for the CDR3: TGTGCCAGTAGTATGGGCAGGGCTGCGAGAGGCTACACCTTC. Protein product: CASSMGRAARGYTF.

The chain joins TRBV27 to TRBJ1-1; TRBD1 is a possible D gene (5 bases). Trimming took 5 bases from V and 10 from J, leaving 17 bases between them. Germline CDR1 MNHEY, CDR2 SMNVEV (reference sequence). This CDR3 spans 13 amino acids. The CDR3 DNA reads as TGTGCCAGCAGTACCTCGGGGGGATCCGGAGCTTTCTTT. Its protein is CASSTSGGSGAFF.